This TCR beta chain stems from a study of cytomegalovirus exposure and HLA in healthy donors. Across the whole study: Early release data held 75 million to 90 million unique TCRs from HLA-typed donors.

Germline CDR1 reads SGHTA; CDR2 reads FQGNSA. V lost 0 bases and J lost 7; bases outside the gene matches: 10. This CDR3 comprises 16 residues. It was with 60 Vbeta and 13 Jbeta primers that the PCR ran. Sequencing was performed with immunoSEQ multiplex PCR; in TCRdb, only in-frame clones are kept and a portion is missing. This sample carries some 170,000 clones, 70% to 80% of them seen once, and the ten largest clones take roughly 3.6%. This TCR derives from an older woman in good health and CMV-seropositive. The sample comprised PBMCs. The rearrangement joins TRBV7-2 to TRBJ2-5; 8 bases match TRBD1. The CDR3 sequence is CASSLAVTGAGGTQYF. The CDR3 nucleotides read TGTGCCAGCAGCTTAGCGGTGACAGGGGCTGGGGGGACCCAGTACTTC.